This T cell receptor (beta chain) was sequenced for a study of beta chain features in type 1 diabetes. General study points: Type 1 diabetes patients had TCRB CDR3s that were shorter (moderately but significantly so) in all four CD4+ subsets.

V gave up 5 bases and J gave up 0 bases, with 16 bases separating them. CDR1 and CDR2 (germline): SGHAT, FQNNGV. CDR3 length: 16 amino acids. cDNA synthesis used the whole RNA isolate, giving expressed TCRB sequences. Measured with immunoSEQ multiplex PCR; TCRdb has only the in-frame clones, and not every one. This table has hundreds of thousands of clones, 13% appearing once. This clone showed up just a few times. Its target is unknown. The clonotype originates from a man between 18 and 35 years old with type 1 diabetes. The chain couples TRBV11-2 to TRBJ1-1, with D perhaps matching TRBD1 (5 bases). The sequenced sample was naive CD4+ T cells from blood. CDR3 bases: TGTGCCAGCAGCCCCGCGGTGGCAGGGATGAACACTGAAGCTTTCTTT. Protein sequence: CASSPAVAGMNTEAFF.